This TCR beta chain was sequenced in a study of T cell repertoires in cytomegalovirus infection. General observations from the study: Ex vivo responses were dominated by HLA-C-restricted CMV-specific TCR beta clonotypes.

The CDR3 contains 14 residues. The V gene's germline CDR1 is MDHEN and CDR2 SYDVKM. V was clipped by 6 bases and J by 4 bases, with 16 bases between them. Via MiXCR, TCRdb re-called the reads, giving one row per CDR3 protein. The data show some 320,000 distinct CDR3 sequences, roughly 9.5% seen once. A remark on this clonotype: Its cognate antigen is unknown.

Specimen: PBMCs. The chain couples TRBV28 to TRBJ2-7, with D possibly being TRBD1 or TRBD2 (5 bases each). This clonotype was obtained from a human donor in good health (CMV status not recorded). Some clones in this sample may be carry-over from other donors' samples. The CDR3 bases are TGTGCCAGCAGCCCACGGGACCGGCCTTACGAGCAGTACTTC. Protein sequence: CASSPRDRPYEQYF.